A single sample is the source of the 23 T cell receptor beta chains below, sequenced in a study of T cell responses to AZD1222 COVID-19 vaccine. This table comes from immunoSEQ multiplex PCR, and its TCRdb copy is limited to in-frame clones, with some not included. Of 150,000 to 200,000 clones in the sample, approximately 94% were seen once. The sample in question was peripheral blood, obtained on day 0 of AZD1222 vaccination. These receptors were taken from an adult in good health.

The V and J genes are TRBV19 and TRBJ1-1, with TRBD1 matching over 8 bases. The CDR3 has 18 amino acids. CDR1 is LNHDA, CDR2 SQIVND, per germline (reference sequence). Trimming removed 6 bases from V and 4 bases from J; junction bases left unmatched: 19. CDR3 sequence: CASRSPTGEGRGRTEAFF. In DNA, the CDR3 is TGTGCCAGTAGGTCACCGACAGGGGAGGGTAGAGGTCGCACTGAAGCTTTCTTT.

The chain combines TRBV4-2 with TRBJ1-5; 8 positions match TRBD1. The junction had 7 bases not matched to a gene; V was cut back by 4 bases and J by 2 bases. CDR1 is LGHNA, CDR2 YNFKEQ, per germline. The CDR3 runs 16 residues. The CDR3 loop reads CASSPRAQGGNQPQHF. The CDR3 DNA reads TGTGCCAGCAGCCCGAGAGCACAGGGGGGCAATCAGCCCCAGCATTTT.

Turning to this clone: Other nucleotide sequences in the sample specify the same CDR3. The J gene is TRBJ2-7, the V gene TRBV3-1 (or the pseudogene TRBV3-2); 11 bases map to TRBD1. V gave up 5 bases and J gave up 4 bases; unmatched junction bases: 4. The germline V gene has CDR1 LGHDT and CDR2 YNNKEL (reference sequence). The length of the CDR3 is 14 residues. The CDR3 loop is CASSDRDRGYEQYF. In DNA form, the CDR3 reads TGTGCCAGCAGCGACCGGGACAGGGGGTACGAGCAGTACTTC.

This clone was observed a single time. This chain links TRBV2 with TRBJ2-1; 11 bases align to TRBD2. V lost 4 bases to trimming and J lost 6 bases; unmatched junction nucleotides: 8. The CDR3 runs 16 residues. CDR1 and CDR2 (germline): SNHLY, FYNNEI. CDR3 DNA sequence: TGTGCCAGCAGTGGCCAGACTAGCGGGAAACGCAATGAGCAGTTCTTC. Translated: CASSGQTSGKRNEQFF.

The chain is built from TRBV30 and TRBJ1-1; TRBD1 is a possible D gene (5 bases). In germline, CDR1 is GTSNPN, CDR2 SVGIG (reference sequence). Trimming removed 4 bases at V and 0 bases at J, with 9 bases between. The CDR3 extends over 13 amino acids. The DNA for the CDR3 is TGTGCCTGGACAGGGTCTGTGAACACTGAAGCTTTCTTT. As protein: CAWTGSVNTEAFF.

The chain links TRBV19 to TRBJ1-5; tentatively, D is TRBD1 (5 bases). V gave up 1 base and J gave up 5 bases, with 9 bases separating them. Germline V gene lookup returns CDR1 LNHDA and CDR2 SQIVND (reference sequence). The CDR3 has 14 amino acids. The CDR3 region is CASSIGRADQPQHF. CDR3 DNA sequence: TGTGCCAGTAGTATAGGCAGGGCCGATCAGCCCCAGCATTTT.

The chain combines TRBV7-9 with TRBJ1-2, with D uncertain. The V end lost 5 bases, the J end lost 5 bases, and 18 bases lay between the germline ends. This CDR3 contains 15 residues. From germline, CDR1 is SEHNR and CDR2 FQNEAQ (reference sequence). The CDR3 region is CASSHPDLEEYGYTF. As DNA, the CDR3 is TGTGCCAGCAGCCATCCGGACCTGGAGGAATATGGCTACACCTTC.

The chain recombines TRBV5-4 with TRBJ2-5, with no clear D. Germline V gives CDR1 SGHNT, CDR2 YYREEE (reference sequence). The CDR3 totals 13 residues. The CDR3 sequence is CTYQRPLQETQYF. The CDR3 DNA is TGTACCTACCAAAGACCACTGCAAGAGACCCAGTACTTC.

This chain uses TRBV5-6 with TRBJ1-5; D unclear. With 0 bases removed from V and 7 bases from J, the gap between germline ends came to 8 bases. This CDR3 spans 13 amino acids. CDR1 and CDR2 (germline): SGHDT, YYEEEE. CDR3 loop: CASSLGRNQPQHF. CDR3 nucleotides: TGTGCCAGCAGCTTGGGCAGGAACCAGCCCCAGCATTTT.

The rearrangement joins TRBV5-1 to TRBJ2-7, with 7 bases that match TRBD2. J lost 2 bases, V lost 0 bases, and 2 bases had no gene match. Looked up from germline, CDR1 is SGHRS and CDR2 is YFSETQ. CDR3 size: 14 residues. The CDR3 region is CASSLGGTTYEQYF. Here the CDR3 DNA reads TGCGCCAGCAGCTTGGGAGGGACTACCTACGAGCAGTACTTC. The full variable domain, with the rest looked up from reference TRBV5-1 and TRBJ2-7, is KAGVTQTPRYLIKTRGQQVTLSCSPISGHRSVSWYQQTPGQGLQFLFEYFSETQRNKGNFPGRFSGRQFSNSRSEMNVSTLELGDSALYLCASSLGGTTYEQYFGPGTRLTVT.

The chain uses TRBV5-1 and TRBJ2-2; the D gene is possibly TRBD2 (5 bases). The CDR3 has 14 amino acids. CDR1 is SGHRS and CDR2 is YFSETQ in the germline V gene. V gave up 4 bases and J gave up 9 bases, with 16 bases separating them. This CDR3 reads CASSLAGGSRELFF. In nucleotides, the CDR3 is TGCGCCAGCAGCCTGGCGGGCGGGTCCCGGGAGCTGTTTTTT. The full variable domain, in which reference TRBV5-1 and TRBJ2-2 provide the parts outside the CDR3, is KAGVTQTPRYLIKTRGQQVTLSCSPISGHRSVSWYQQTPGQGLQFLFEYFSETQRNKGNFPGRFSGRQFSNSRSEMNVSTLELGDSALYLCASSLAGGSRELFFGEGSRLTVL.

V gene TRBV19 combines with J gene TRBJ2-5; D is tentatively TRBD1 or TRBD2 (5 bases each). Germline CDR1 LNHDA, CDR2 SQIVND (reference sequence). This CDR3 contains 13 residues. V dropped 6 bases and J dropped 5 bases, with 13 bases sitting between them. The CDR3 loop reads CASSPAGSETQYF. The CDR3 DNA reads TGTGCCAGTAGCCCCGCAGGGAGCGAGACCCAGTACTTC.

This chain uses TRBV27 with TRBJ1-1; D uncertain. Trimming took off 5 bases at V and 2 bases at J, with 12 bases between the two ends. Germline lookup yields CDR1 MNHEY and CDR2 SMNVEV (reference sequence). This CDR3 comprises 14 residues. CDR3 DNA sequence: TGTGCCAGCAGTCTTCCCGGCCCAAACACTGAAGCTTTCTTT. Amino acid sequence: CASSLPGPNTEAFF.

V is TRBV6-5 and J is TRBJ1-3, with TRBD1 as a possible D gene (6 bases). V gave up 6 bases and J gave up 4 bases, with 10 bases separating them. Germline values: CDR1 MNHEY, CDR2 SVGAGI. The CDR3 extends over 13 amino acids. The CDR3 spells CASRGGQGNTIYF. The CDR3 bases are TGTGCCAGCAGGGGCGGACAGGGAAACACCATATATTTT.

The V and J genes are TRBV12-3 or TRBV12-4 and TRBJ1-1; no clear D gene. V lost 6 bases to trimming and J lost 5 bases, with 10 bases between them. CDR3 length equals 12 residues. For the CDR3, the DNA is TGTGCCAGCAGGTCCGTGTGGACTGAAGCTTTCTTT. It encodes CASRSVWTEAFF.

The V call is TRBV7-2, the J call TRBJ2-1; no clear D. This CDR3 has 15 residues. Trimming shortened V by 5 bases and J by 1 base, and 12 bases separated the two germline ends. Germline CDR1 reads SGHTA; CDR2 reads FQGNSA. CDR3 nucleotides: TGTGCCAGCAGCCCGGAATTTTCGTCCTACAATGAGCAGTTCTTC. Amino acid sequence: CASSPEFSSYNEQFF.

The genes are TRBV29-1 and TRBJ1-2, with D hard to call. The CDR3 totals 13 residues. Germline V gene sequence: CDR1 SQVTM, CDR2 ANQGSEA. Trimming stripped 1 base from V and 4 bases from J, with 10 bases between. The CDR3 DNA reads as TGCAGCGTTGAAGGTGGGCTCGGCTATGGCTACACCTTC. This gives the protein CSVEGGLGYGYTF.

The J gene is TRBJ1-2, the V gene TRBV28; weak D call: TRBD1 (5 bases). The CDR3 consists of 13 residues. Trimming took off 5 bases at V and 4 bases at J, with 11 bases between the two ends. Looked up from germline, CDR1 is MDHEN and CDR2 is SYDVKM. The CDR3 loop reads CASSTRDGYGYTF. In nucleotides, the CDR3 is TGTGCCAGCAGTACCAGGGATGGCTATGGCTACACCTTC.

V is TRBV10-1 and J is TRBJ2-1; 9 bases fit TRBD2. The CDR3 is 14 residues long. Germline CDR1 and CDR2: WNHNN and SYGVQD (reference sequence). V was clipped by 4 bases and J by 7 bases; unmatched bases: 5. CDR3 coding DNA: TGCGCCAGCAGTGGGGCGGGAGGGCCAAATGAGCAGTTCTTC. Amino acid sequence: CASSGAGGPNEQFF.

The V and J genes are TRBV5-4 and TRBJ2-7, with D unresolved. Trimming cost V 1 base and J 5 bases, with 13 bases left between them. The CDR3 totals 14 residues. Germline CDR1 is SGHNT and CDR2 is YYREEE (reference sequence). CDR3: CASSLFPSSDEQYF. For the CDR3, the DNA is TGTGCCAGCAGCTTGTTCCCCTCGAGTGACGAGCAGTACTTC. The full variable domain, completed using reference TRBV5-4 and TRBJ2-7, is ETGVTQSPTHLIKTRGQQVTLRCSSQSGHNTVSWYQQALGQGPQFIFQYYREEENGRGNFPPRFSGLQFPNYSSELNVNALELDDSALYLCASSLFPSSDEQYFGPGTRLTVT.

The chain links TRBV7-6 to TRBJ2-1; 7 nucleotides align to TRBD2. Trimming removed 8 bases from V and 7 bases from J; junction bases left unmatched: 17. This CDR3 has 16 residues. The V gene's germline CDR1 is SGHVS and CDR2 FNYEAQ. The CDR3 reads CASGFFAGGRGNEQFF. For the CDR3, the DNA is TGTGCCAGCGGGTTCTTCGCGGGCGGGAGAGGAAATGAGCAGTTCTTC.

The rearrangement joins TRBV11-2 to TRBJ2-1; 7 nucleotides agree with TRBD1. CDR3 length: 15 amino acids. Trimming removed 1 base from V and 2 bases from J; junction bases left unmatched: 2. In germline, CDR1 is SGHAT, CDR2 FQNNGV. This CDR3 reads CASSLGGGAYNEQFF. The CDR3 DNA is TGTGCCAGCAGCTTAGGAGGGGGCGCCTACAATGAGCAGTTCTTC. Combining the CDR3 with reference TRBV11-2 and TRBJ2-1 gives the whole variable domain EAGVAQSPRYKIIEKRQSVAFWCNPISGHATLYWYQQILGQGPKLLIQFQNNGVVDDSQLPKDRFSAERLKGVDSTLKIQPAKLEDSAVYLCASSLGGGAYNEQFFGPGTRLTVL.

The chain combines TRBV4-2 with TRBJ2-1; TRBD2 matches at 8 bases. The CDR3 length is 15 residues. V trimming: 5 bases; J trimming: 5 bases; junction bases outside the gene matches: 8. CDR1 is LGHNA, CDR2 YNFKEQ, per germline. CDR3 amino acids: CASSGGSGKNNEQFF. The DNA of the CDR3 is TGTGCCAGCAGCGGAGGTAGCGGGAAGAACAATGAGCAGTTCTTC.